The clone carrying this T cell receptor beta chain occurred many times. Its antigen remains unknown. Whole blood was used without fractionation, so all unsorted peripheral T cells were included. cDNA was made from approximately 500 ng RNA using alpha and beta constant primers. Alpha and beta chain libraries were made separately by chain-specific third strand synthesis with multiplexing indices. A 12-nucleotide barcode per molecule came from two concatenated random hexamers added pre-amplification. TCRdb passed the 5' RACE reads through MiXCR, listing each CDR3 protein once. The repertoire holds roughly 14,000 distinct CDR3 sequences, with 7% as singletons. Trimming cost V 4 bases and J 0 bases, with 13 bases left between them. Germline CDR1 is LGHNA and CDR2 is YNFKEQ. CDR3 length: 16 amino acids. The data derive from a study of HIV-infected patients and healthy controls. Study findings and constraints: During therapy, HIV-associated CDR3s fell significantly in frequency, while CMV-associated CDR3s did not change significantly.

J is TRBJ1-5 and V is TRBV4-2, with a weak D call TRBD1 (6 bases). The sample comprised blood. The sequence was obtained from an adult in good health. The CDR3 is CASSPGGRASNQPQHF. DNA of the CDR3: TGTGCCAGCAGCCCCGGGGGCAGGGCTAGCAATCAGCCCCAGCATTTT.